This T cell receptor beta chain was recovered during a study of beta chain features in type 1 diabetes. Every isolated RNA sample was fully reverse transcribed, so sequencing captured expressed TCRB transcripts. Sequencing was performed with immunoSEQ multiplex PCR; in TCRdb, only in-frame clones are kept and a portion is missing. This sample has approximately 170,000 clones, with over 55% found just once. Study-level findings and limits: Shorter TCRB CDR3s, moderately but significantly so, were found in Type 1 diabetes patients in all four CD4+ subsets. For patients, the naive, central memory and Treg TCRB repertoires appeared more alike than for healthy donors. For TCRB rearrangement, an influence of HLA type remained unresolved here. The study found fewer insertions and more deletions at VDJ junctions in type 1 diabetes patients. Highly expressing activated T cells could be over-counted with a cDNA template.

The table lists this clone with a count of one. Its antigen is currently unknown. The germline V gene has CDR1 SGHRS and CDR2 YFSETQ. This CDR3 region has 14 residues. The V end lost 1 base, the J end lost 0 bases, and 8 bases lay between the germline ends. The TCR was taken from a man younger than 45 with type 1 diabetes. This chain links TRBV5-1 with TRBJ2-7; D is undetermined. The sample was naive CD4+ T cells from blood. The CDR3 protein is CASSLQSFSYEQYF. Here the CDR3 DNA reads TGCGCCAGCAGCTTGCAGAGTTTCTCCTACGAGCAGTACTTC. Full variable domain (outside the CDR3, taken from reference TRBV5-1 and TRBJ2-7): KAGVTQTPRYLIKTRGQQVTLSCSPISGHRSVSWYQQTPGQGLQFLFEYFSETQRNKGNFPGRFSGRQFSNSRSEMNVSTLELGDSALYLCASSLQSFSYEQYFGPGTRLTVT.